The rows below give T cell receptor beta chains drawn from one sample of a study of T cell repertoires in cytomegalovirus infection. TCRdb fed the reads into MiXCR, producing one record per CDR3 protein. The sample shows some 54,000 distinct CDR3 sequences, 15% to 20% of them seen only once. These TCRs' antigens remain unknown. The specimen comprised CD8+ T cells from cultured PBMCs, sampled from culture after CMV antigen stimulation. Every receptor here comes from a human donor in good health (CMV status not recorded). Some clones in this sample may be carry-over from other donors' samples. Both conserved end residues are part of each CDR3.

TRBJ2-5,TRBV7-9,CASSLEAETQYF
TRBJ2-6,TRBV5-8,CASKATGAFSGANVLTF
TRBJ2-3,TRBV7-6,CASSPTDSTDTQYF
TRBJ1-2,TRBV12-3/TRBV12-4,CASSLRDREIYGYTF
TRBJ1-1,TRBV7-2,CASSLGHINTEAFF
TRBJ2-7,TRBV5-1,CASRSAATALNPYEQYF
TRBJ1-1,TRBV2,CASRASWLNTEAFF
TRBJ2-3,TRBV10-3,CASASGDTQYF
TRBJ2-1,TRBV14,CASSQPGVSYNEQFF
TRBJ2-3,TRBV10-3,CAISEFPGASGGTDTQYF
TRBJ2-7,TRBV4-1,CASSQGPYEQYF
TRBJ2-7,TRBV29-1,CSVYDRRSYEQYF
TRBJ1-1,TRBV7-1,CASSASGGAFF
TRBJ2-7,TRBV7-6,CASSLTGATYEQYF
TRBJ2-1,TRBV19,CASSIARDRPEQFF
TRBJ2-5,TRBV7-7,CASSSPGGQETQYF
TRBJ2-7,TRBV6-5,CASSYSQKQDEQYF
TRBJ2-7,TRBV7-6,CASSLETGSSYEQYF
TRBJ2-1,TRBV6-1,CASRIKGDGGFF
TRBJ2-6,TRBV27,CASSLQGGLGANVLTF
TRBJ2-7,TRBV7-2,CASSSGMMYEQYF
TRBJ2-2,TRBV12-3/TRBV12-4,CASSLMGDTGELFF
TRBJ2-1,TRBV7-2,CASSFVGGGNEQFF
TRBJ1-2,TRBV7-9,CASSSTGTANNYGYTF
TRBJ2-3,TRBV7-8,CASSLERRGTRTDTQYF
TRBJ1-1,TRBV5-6,CASSHSTGVGTEAFF
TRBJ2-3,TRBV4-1,CASSQENGKNIDTQYF
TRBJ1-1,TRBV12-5,CASGLDGLGGEPAFF
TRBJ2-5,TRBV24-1,CATSDFGTGDGETQYF